This note documents a single T cell receptor (beta chain) sequence. Its antigen is undetermined. The data are from a study of somatic mutations in cytotoxic T cells in rheumatoid arthritis. Profiling relied on immunoSEQ multiplex PCR, and the TCRdb table lists in-frame clones only, not all of them. Of 2,500 to 3,500 clones in the sample, around four fifths were seen once. Study-level results: Multiple comparisons were not accounted for in the slight TRBV07 underrepresentation seen in rheumatoid arthritis patients.

The CDR3 runs 16 residues. Looked up from germline, CDR1 is MDHEN and CDR2 is SYDVKM. V was clipped by 4 bases and J by 0 bases, with 13 bases between them. V and J are TRBV28 and TRBJ1-3; D remains ambiguous. The sequencing input was CD8+ T cells sorted from blood. This sequence originates from a woman aged 45-60 years with rheumatoid arthritis. The CDR3 loop is CASSSEISLSGNTIYF. CDR3 bases: TGTGCCAGCAGTTCGGAGATTTCCCTCTCTGGAAACACCATATATTTT.